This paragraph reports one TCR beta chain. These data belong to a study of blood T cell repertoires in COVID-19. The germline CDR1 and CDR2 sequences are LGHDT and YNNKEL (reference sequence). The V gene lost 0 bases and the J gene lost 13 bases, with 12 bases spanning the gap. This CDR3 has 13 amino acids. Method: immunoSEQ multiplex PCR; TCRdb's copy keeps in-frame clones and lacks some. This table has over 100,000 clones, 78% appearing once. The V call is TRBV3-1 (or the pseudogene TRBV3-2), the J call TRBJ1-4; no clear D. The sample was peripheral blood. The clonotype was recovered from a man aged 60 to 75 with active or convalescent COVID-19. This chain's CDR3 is CASSQDEVRGLFF. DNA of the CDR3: TGTGCCAGCAGCCAAGATGAGGTTCGGGGACTGTTTTTT.